A selection of T cell receptor beta chains follows, all from one sample in a study of T-cell memory formation after mild COVID-19. MiXCR, run by TCRdb on the 5' RACE reads, gives a single entry per CDR3 protein. This sample yields 110,000 to 150,000 distinct CDR3 sequences, of which 11% to 15% are seen a single time; 25% to 30% belongs to the top ten. Sequencing used PBMCs or a T cell subset sorted from them (not recorded which). These receptors all come from an adult woman who had mild COVID-19 (a few samples of this study predate the infection). Cell type and time point are not known. The CDR3 runs from the conserved cysteine through the conserved F or W. A D gene is named only where the DNA matches it firmly. Clone size is shown for a subset of rows, as once, few, many or a class of expanded clone.

J	V	size	D	DNA	CDR3
TRBJ1-1	TRBV29-1	few	-	TGCAGCGTATCCGACAGGCCCCACACTGAAGCTTTCTTT	CSVSDRPHTEAFF
TRBJ2-1	TRBV7-7	many	-	TGTGCTAGCAGCTCCTCTCCAGGTGTTGAGCAGTTCTTC	CASSSSPGVEQFF
TRBJ2-3	TRBV6-5	many	-	TGTGCCAGCAGTTATTCTGGAGGTGGGACAGATACGCAGTATTTT	CASSYSGGGTDTQYF
TRBJ2-7	TRBV5-6	many	-	TGTGCCAGCAGCTTGACGGGAACAGCCTACGAGCAGTACTTC	CASSLTGTAYEQYF
TRBJ1-2	TRBV6-1	-	-	TGTGCCAGCAGTGATCTTGTGATTGGGTGGAAGGACTATGGCTACACCTTC	CASSDLVIGWKDYGYTF
TRBJ2-1	TRBV4-1	few	-	TGCGCCAGCAGCCAAGTTTCTGGGTCTACCGTGTACCAATACAATGAGCAGTTCTTC	CASSQVSGSTVYQYNEQFF
TRBJ1-1	TRBV7-8	few	-	TGTGCCAGCAGCCCATCTCAAGCTAAAGGGAACACTGAAGCTTTCTTT	CASSPSQAKGNTEAFF
TRBJ1-5	TRBV5-6	-	-	TGTGCCAGCAGCCCCGGCAATCAGCCCCAGCATTTT	CASSPGNQPQHF
TRBJ1-2	TRBV4-2	few	-	TGTGCCAGCAGCCAAGAGCCCCATGGAGCTAACTATGGCTACACCTTC	CASSQEPHGANYGYTF
TRBJ2-3	TRBV12-3/TRBV12-4	many	-	TGTGCCAGCAGTTTTTTTTCTACAGATACGCAGTATTTT	CASSFFSTDTQYF
TRBJ2-1	TRBV5-1	few	TRBD1	TGCGCCAGCAGCGTCGGGACAGGGGACTACAATGAGCAGTTCTTC	CASSVGTGDYNEQFF
TRBJ1-1	TRBV4-1	-	TRBD1	TGCGCCAGCAGCACTACAGGGGGTATCACTGAAGCTTTCTTT	CASSTTGGITEAFF
TRBJ2-1	TRBV5-1	-	-	TGCGCCAGCAGCTTGTACCCGGGACCACCCTCCTACAATGAGCAGTTCTTC	CASSLYPGPPSYNEQFF
TRBJ2-4	TRBV3-1	few	-	TGTGCCAGCAGCTCTTCCGGAAGGGATGGAGCCAAAAACATTCAGTACTTC	CASSSSGRDGAKNIQYF
TRBJ2-1	TRBV9	-	TRBD2	TGTGCCAGCAGCGCACCCCTTGTACCGGGGGGGGCTAAGTATCATGAGCAGTTCTTC	CASSAPLVPGGAKYHEQFF
TRBJ1-1	TRBV29-1	-	TRBD1	TGCAGCGTTGAATCGTACACGCACACAGGGGGCCCTGAAGCTTTCTTT	CSVESYTHTGGPEAFF
TRBJ2-7	TRBV18	-	TRBD1	TGTGCCAGCTCACCACCGGTAGGACAGGGGTCCTACGAGCAGTACTTC	CASSPPVGQGSYEQYF
TRBJ2-1	TRBV24-1	few	-	TGTGCCACCAGTCCGGGGGGCATTGAGCAGTTCTTC	CATSPGGIEQFF